Listed below are T cell receptor beta chains from one sample, sequenced in a study of T cell responses to AZD1222 COVID-19 vaccine. This table comes from immunoSEQ multiplex PCR, and its TCRdb copy is limited to in-frame clones, with some not included. Of around 120,000 clones in the sample, 92% were seen once. The material sequenced was peripheral blood, taken on day 0 of AZD1222 vaccination. These receptors were obtained from an adult in good health. CDR3s include the opening cysteine and the closing phenylalanine or tryptophan. A D gene is named only where the DNA matches it firmly. Part of the rows lack a size; the others show once, few, many or a class for expanded clones.

NA TRBJ2-1 NA TRBV9 TGTGCCAGCAGCGCTGGGGGACATCCGAATGAGCAGTTCTTC CASSAGGHPNEQFF
NA TRBJ1-1 NA TRBV27 TGTGCCAGCAAGCCCGGAGGAGCTTTCTTT CASKPGGAFF
NA TRBJ2-1 TRBD2 TRBV2 TGTGCCAGCACCCAGCGGGACGAGCAGTTCTTC CASTQRDEQFF
NA TRBJ1-1 TRBD1 TRBV19 TGTGCCAGTAGACCTCGGACAGGGGTATATCTCAATCCTGAAGCTTTCTTT CASRPRTGVYLNPEAFF
NA TRBJ1-2 TRBD1 TRBV29-1 TGCAGCGTTACAGGGGACTACTATGGCTACACCTTC CSVTGDYYGYTF
NA TRBJ2-7 NA TRBV7-3 TGTGCCAGCAGCTTAACGGCTAGGGATCCACCCTACGAGCAGTACTTC CASSLTARDPPYEQYF
NA TRBJ2-2 NA TRBV27 TGTGCCAGCAGTTCTTCTAGCAGGGGGGAGCTGTTTTTT CASSSSSRGELFF
NA TRBJ1-1 NA TRBV6-4 TGTGCCAGCAGAGCAGGGCAGGGCACTGAAGCTTTCTTT CASRAGQGTEAFF
NA TRBJ2-1 NA TRBV4-2 TGTGCCAGCAGCCAAGAATATGGCACACATGAGCAGTTCTTC CASSQEYGTHEQFF
NA TRBJ1-3 NA TRBV6-6 TGTGCCAGCAGTTACGGAGCAGATGGAAACACCATATATTTT CASSYGADGNTIYF
NA TRBJ1-2 NA TRBV28 TGTGCCACCAGTTCGTACAGGAATACTTATGGCTACACCTTC CATSSYRNTYGYTF
NA TRBJ2-1 TRBD2 TRBV28 TGTGCCAGCAGTTTCCCTATTATCCGCGGGGGTAGGACTAGCGGGAGGGCCCTCAATGAGCAGTTCTTC CASSFPIIRGGRTSGRALNEQFF
NA TRBJ1-2 NA TRBV19 TGTGCCAGTAGTACCCGACAGGTTAACTATGGCTACACCTTC CASSTRQVNYGYTF
NA TRBJ1-6 NA TRBV6-6 TGTGCCAGCAGTGCAGGGAGCCCTCAAGCACCCCTCCACTTT CASSAGSPQAPLHF
once TRBJ1-1 NA TRBV11-3 TGTGCCAGCAGCCCGCGCGGGGAACCTGAAGCTTTCTTT CASSPRGEPEAFF
NA TRBJ1-2 NA TRBV2 TGTGCCAGCATCCCTTTCGGGGGTGGGACTAACTATGGCTACACCTTC CASIPFGGGTNYGYTF
once TRBJ1-6 NA TRBV30 TGTGCCTGGAGTTTGGGCCAGGGGTATTCACCCCTCCACTTT CAWSLGQGYSPLHF
NA TRBJ2-2 NA TRBV3-1/TRBV3-2 TGTGCCAGCAGCCATAACGGGAAAATGTTTTTT CASSHNGKMFF
NA TRBJ2-7 TRBD2 TRBV6-1 TGTGCCAGCAGTGAAATAGCGGGAATCTCCTACGAGCAGTACTTC CASSEIAGISYEQYF
NA TRBJ1-5 TRBD1 TRBV12-5 TGTGCTAGTGGTTTGGTGGGACAGGCTAATCAGCCCCAGCATTTT CASGLVGQANQPQHF
NA TRBJ1-3 NA TRBV15 TGTGCCACCAGCAGAGGAGTACCGAGTGGAAACACCATATATTTT CATSRGVPSGNTIYF
NA TRBJ1-2 NA TRBV3-1/TRBV3-2 TGTGCCAGCAGCCAAGGTCTAAACTCAGAAGGGGGCTACACCTTC CASSQGLNSEGGYTF
NA TRBJ2-2 TRBD2 TRBV5-1 TGCGCCAGCAGCTTCCTCACTAGCGTGGTATCCGGGGAGCTGTTTTTT CASSFLTSVVSGELFF
NA TRBJ2-1 NA TRBV11-2 TGTGCCAGCACCGCCGTAGACGCCTCCTACAATGAGCAGTTCTTC CASTAVDASYNEQFF
NA TRBJ1-1 NA TRBV7-9 TGTGCCAGCAGTCCGACAGAGAACACTGAAGCTTTCTTT CASSPTENTEAFF
NA TRBJ2-1 NA TRBV28 TGTGCCAGCAGTCCACAAGCGGGTTACTACAATGAGCAGTTCTTC CASSPQAGYYNEQFF
NA TRBJ2-3 NA TRBV5-1 TGCGCCAGCAGCTTGGAACAGTCCACAGATACGCAGTATTTT CASSLEQSTDTQYF
NA TRBJ1-5 NA TRBV30 TGTGCCTGGAGCGCCATTGGATCTGGACCCGATCAGCCCCAGCATTTT CAWSAIGSGPDQPQHF
NA TRBJ1-1 TRBD1 TRBV11-2 TGTGCCAGCAGCTTACCAGGGACAGGTACTGAAGCTTTCTTT CASSLPGTGTEAFF
NA TRBJ2-1 TRBD2 TRBV27 TGTGCCAGCAGTCCACTCGGACTAGCGGACTCCTACAATGAGCAGTTCTTC CASSPLGLADSYNEQFF
NA TRBJ1-1 NA TRBV10-3 TGTGCCATCATGGACGGGGGGAACACTGAAGCTTTCTTT CAIMDGGNTEAFF
NA TRBJ2-3 NA TRBV18 TGTGCCAGCTCACCAGCGCTGGCGGGCCCACCGAGCATTAGCACAGATACGCAGTATTTT CASSPALAGPPSISTDTQYF
NA TRBJ2-3 TRBD1 TRBV11-3 TGTGCCAGCAGCCTTGACAGGGGGCGAGAAGATACGCAGTATTTT CASSLDRGREDTQYF
NA TRBJ1-5 NA TRBV4-2 TGTGCCAGCAGCCAAGAGGGCAGAGAGAATCAGCCCCAGCATTTT CASSQEGRENQPQHF
once TRBJ2-3 NA TRBV11-1 TGTGCCAGCAGCTCGACAGCCGGGACCACAGATACGCAGTATTTT CASSSTAGTTDTQYF
NA TRBJ1-2 NA TRBV6-5 TGTGCCAGCACCACCTACAGGGATGGCTACACCTTC CASTTYRDGYTF
NA TRBJ2-1 NA TRBV18 TGTGCCAGCTCCCGTCGCCCCGGGACGGGGCTTAATGAGCAGTTCTTC CASSRRPGTGLNEQFF
NA TRBJ2-7 TRBD2 TRBV6-2/TRBV6-3 TGTGCCAGCAGTTTCGTAGCGGGAGAATTTGGGTACGAGCAGTACTTC CASSFVAGEFGYEQYF
NA TRBJ2-7 NA TRBV7-9 TGTGCCAGCAGCTTAGCGGAGAGTCGTGTACAGGCCCACGAGCAGTACTTC CASSLAESRVQAHEQYF
NA TRBJ1-4 NA TRBV6-1 TGTGCCAGCAGTGAGGGGGGAGGGGCTAATGAAAAACTGTTTTTT CASSEGGGANEKLFF
NA TRBJ2-1 NA TRBV24-1 TGTGCCACCAGTGATGCTAGGATCAATGAGCAGTTCTTC CATSDARINEQFF
NA TRBJ2-1 TRBD2 TRBV5-1 TGCGCCAGCAGCTTCCTCCGGGGACTAAGTTCAAATGAGCAGTTCTTC CASSFLRGLSSNEQFF
NA TRBJ1-2 TRBD1 TRBV4-2 TGTGCCAGCAGCCTTGAGACAGGGCTTAACTATGGCTACACCTTC CASSLETGLNYGYTF
NA TRBJ1-1 NA TRBV5-1 TGCGCCAGCAATCCGGGAGGCGGCTATGAAGCTTTCTTT CASNPGGGYEAFF